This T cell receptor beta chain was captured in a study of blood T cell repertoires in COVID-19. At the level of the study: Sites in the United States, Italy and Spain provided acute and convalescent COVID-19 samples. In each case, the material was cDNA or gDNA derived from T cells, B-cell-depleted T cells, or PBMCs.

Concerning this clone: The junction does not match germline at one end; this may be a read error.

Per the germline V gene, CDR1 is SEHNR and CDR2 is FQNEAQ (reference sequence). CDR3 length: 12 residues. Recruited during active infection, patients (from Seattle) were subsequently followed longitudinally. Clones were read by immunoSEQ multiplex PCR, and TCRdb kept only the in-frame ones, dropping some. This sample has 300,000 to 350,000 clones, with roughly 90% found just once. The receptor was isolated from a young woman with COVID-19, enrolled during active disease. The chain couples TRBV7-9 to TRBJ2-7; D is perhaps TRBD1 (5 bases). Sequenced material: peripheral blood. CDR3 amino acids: CASSLQGYGQYF. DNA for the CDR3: TGTGCCAGCAGCTTACAGGGCTACGGGCAGTACTTC.